This T cell receptor (beta chain) was observed in a study of monozygotic twins with inflammatory bowel disease. On this clonotype: What it binds is unknown.

Molecular identifiers with 6-nucleotide sample barcodes were added during cDNA synthesis via template switching. From the 5' RACE reads, TCRdb lists one entry per CDR3 protein and no DNA. Its listing shows roughly 170,000 distinct CDR3 sequences. Study outcomes and limitations: Resolution of different T cell subtypes was not achieved. Healthy co-twins, by inverse Simpson, had higher TCRbeta diversity than their siblings with IBD. IBD patients, compared with healthy twins, shared fewer clonotypes with others (especially with disease activity).

This TCR was recovered from a human donor with ulcerative colitis or Crohn's disease, or a healthy co-twin of an affected twin (not recorded which). Sequencing was performed on blood.

CDR3 region: CSARDKASGRRKYEQFF. V usage is TRBV20-1 and J usage is TRBJ2-1; TCRdb designates TRBD2, a call that cannot be tested without DNA. The germline gives CDR1 DFQATT, CDR2 SNEGSKA (reference sequence). There are 17 residues in the CDR3.